This section outlines one T cell receptor beta chain sequence together with its context. Clones were read by immunoSEQ multiplex PCR, and TCRdb kept only the in-frame ones, dropping some. The repertoire consists of 11,000 or so clones, with about two thirds occurring once and the leading ten covering 6.1%. This specimen comes from a study of blood T cell repertoires in COVID-19. Study context: There were acute and convalescent COVID-19 samples, and they came from the United States, Italy and Spain. PBMCs, B-cell-depleted T cells, or T cells provided the cDNA or gDNA that made up the material.

There are 13 residues in the CDR3. V was shortened by 5 bases and J by 1 base, with 11 bases between the two germline ends. Germline V CDR1 and CDR2: SQVTM, ANQGSEA. The Seattle site enrolled patients during active infection and followed them longitudinally. The chain has TRBV29-1 and TRBJ1-1; D might be TRBD1 (5 bases). Sequencing was performed on peripheral blood. The receptor comes from a man in his fifties or sixties with COVID-19, enrolled during active disease. This CDR3 reads CSVYPGKNTEAFF. The CDR3 DNA is TGCAGCGTTTATCCAGGGAAGAACACTGAAGCTTTCTTT.